The clone carrying this T cell receptor beta chain has just a few counts. Its target is not known. These data belong to a study of beta chain features in type 1 diabetes. Study-level results: Within the patient group, naive, central memory and Treg TCRB repertoires appeared more similar to each other than within healthy donors. An over-representation of cells with high TCR expression could result from cDNA sequencing. Type 1 diabetes patients had TCRB CDR3s that were shorter (moderately but significantly so) in all four CD4+ subsets.

Purity exceeding 98% was reached by all sorted populations. The investigators reverse transcribed all of the isolated RNA, so they sequenced expressed TCRB transcripts. Roughly 3.4 million reads per sample on average were obtained from naive, central memory and regulatory T cell samples. TCRdb's copy holds only in-frame clones and misses some; the assay was immunoSEQ multiplex PCR. The table shows fewer than 350,000 clones, with 15% occurring only once. CDR1 and CDR2 from the germline V gene are SEHNR and FQNEAQ (reference sequence). Trimming shortened V by 5 bases and J by 1 base, and 14 bases separated the two germline ends. The CDR3 sequence is 15 residues long.

The J gene is TRBJ1-1, the V gene TRBV7-9, with TRBD1 as a possible D gene (5 bases). Sequenced material: naive CD4+ T cells from blood. This TCR was sampled from a man aged 18 to 30 with type 1 diabetes. This CDR3 reads CASSRSGQGNTEAFF. CDR3 DNA: TGTGCCAGCAGCCGTTCGGGTCAGGGGAACACTGAAGCTTTCTTT.